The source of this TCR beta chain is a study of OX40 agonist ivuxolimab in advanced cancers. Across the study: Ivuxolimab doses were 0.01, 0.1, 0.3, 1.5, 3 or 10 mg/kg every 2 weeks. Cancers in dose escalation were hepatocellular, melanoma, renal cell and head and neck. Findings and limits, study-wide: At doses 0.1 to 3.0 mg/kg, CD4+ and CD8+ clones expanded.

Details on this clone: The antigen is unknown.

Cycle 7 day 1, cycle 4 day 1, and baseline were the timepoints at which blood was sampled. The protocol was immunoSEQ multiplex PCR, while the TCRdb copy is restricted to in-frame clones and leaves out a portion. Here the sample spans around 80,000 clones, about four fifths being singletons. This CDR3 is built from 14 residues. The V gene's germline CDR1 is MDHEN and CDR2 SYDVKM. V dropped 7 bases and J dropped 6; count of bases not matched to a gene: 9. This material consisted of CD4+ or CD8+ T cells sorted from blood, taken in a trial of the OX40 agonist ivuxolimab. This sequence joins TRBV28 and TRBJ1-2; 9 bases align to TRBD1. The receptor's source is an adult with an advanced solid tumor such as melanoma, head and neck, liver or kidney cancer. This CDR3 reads CASTTGTGLNGYTF. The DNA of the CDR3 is TGTGCCAGCACGACTGGGACAGGGCTTAATGGCTACACCTTC.